Shown below are 2 T cell receptor beta chains from a single sample sequenced in a study of Graves' ophthalmopathy and Graves' hyperthyroidism. Scientists amplified the TCR beta CDR3 regions from RNA transcripts. In the first round, RT-PCR was carried out with HTBI primers, and a multiplex PCR formed the second round. Via MiXCR, TCRdb re-called the multiplex PCR reads, giving one row per CDR3 protein. This table has about 480,000 distinct CDR3 sequences, roughly 14% appearing once. Input material: blood. These receptors were collected from a woman aged 30 to 39 with Graves' ophthalmopathy.

This chain connects TRBV11-2 to TRBJ2-3, with D unresolved. This CDR3 is 17 amino acids long. CDR1 SGHAT and CDR2 FQNNGV come from the germline V gene. V was pared by 6 bases and J by 5 bases, with 24 bases between. The CDR3: CASSPRTDSLLGDTQYF. CDR3 DNA: TGTGCCAGCAGTCCCCGAACCGACTCACTTTTGGGAGATACGCAGTATTTT.

V and J are TRBV7-8 and TRBJ1-6; D gene ambiguous. CDR1 and CDR2 (germline): SGHVS, FQNEAQ. The V gene lost 2 bases and the J gene lost 8 bases, with 7 bases spanning the gap. The CDR3 consists of 13 residues. The CDR3 is CASSLHQDSPLHF. The CDR3 DNA sequence: TGTGCCAGCAGCTTACACCAGGATTCACCCCTCCACTTT.